This T cell receptor beta chain appears in the sequencing data of a study of T-cell reconstitution after alpha-beta-depleted transplantation in children. Findings of the study overall: Reportedly, only several hundred clones from non-depleted graft cells drove alpha-beta T-cell counts at about two months. By one year post-transplant, T-cell counts and diversity largely arose from T cells that were newly produced. High day-60 TCRbeta diversity in some patients came from surviving recipient T cells and thymic progenitors.

Unique molecular identifiers were incorporated when the TCRbeta library was constructed. TCRdb itself ran the PCR reads through MiXCR, one entry per CDR3 protein. There are about 15,000 distinct CDR3 sequences in the sample; under 15% occur only once, and over 55% lies in the top ten. The CDR3 has 15 amino acids. Germline loops: CDR1 DFQATT, CDR2 SNEGSKA (reference sequence). Germline trimming cut 1 base from V and 1 base from J; bases unmatched to any gene: 2. This clonotype was seen repeatedly, ten times or more. Its antigen is not known. The rearrangement links TRBV20-1 to TRBJ2-3, with TRBD2 matching 10 bases. This TCR was sampled from a boy under two years old who had a stem cell transplant for Wiskott-Aldrich syndrome, so the T cells may come from the graft donor. Sequences were derived from PBMCs, mostly from graft donor cells, sampled 180 days after TCRalphabeta/CD19-depleted stem cell transplant. The CDR3 DNA reads as TGCAGTGCTAGAGGGACTAGCGGTGGCACAGATACGCAGTATTTT. Translation gives CSARGTSGGTDTQYF.